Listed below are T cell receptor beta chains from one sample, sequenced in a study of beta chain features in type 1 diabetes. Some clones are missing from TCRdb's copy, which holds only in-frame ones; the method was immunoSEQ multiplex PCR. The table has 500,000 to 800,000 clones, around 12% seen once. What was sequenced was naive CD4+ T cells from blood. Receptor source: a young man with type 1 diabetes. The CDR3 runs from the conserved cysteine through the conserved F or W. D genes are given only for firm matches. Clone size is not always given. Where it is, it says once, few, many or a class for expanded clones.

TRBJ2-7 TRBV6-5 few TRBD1 CASSYSVNDRAYEQYF TGTGCCAGCAGTTACTCCGTAAACGACAGGGCCTACGAGCAGTACTTC
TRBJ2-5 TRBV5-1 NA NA CASSPAWTGETQYF TGCGCCAGCAGCCCCGCTTGGACGGGAGAGACCCAGTACTTC
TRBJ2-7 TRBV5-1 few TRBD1 CASSPGTGPYEQYF TGCGCCAGCAGCCCAGGGACAGGACCCTACGAGCAGTACTTC
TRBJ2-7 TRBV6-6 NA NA CASKVQDEQYF TGTGCCAGCAAAGTGCAAGACGAGCAGTACTTC
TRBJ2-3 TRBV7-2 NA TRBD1 CASRKTGNTDTQYF TGTGCCAGCAGGAAGACAGGGAACACAGATACGCAGTATTTT
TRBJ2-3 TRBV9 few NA CASSPMTGIPDTQYF TGTGCCAGCAGCCCCATGACAGGAATTCCTGATACGCAGTATTTT
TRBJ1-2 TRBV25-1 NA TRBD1 CASSELGQGPYGYTF TGTGCCAGCAGTGAATTGGGACAGGGCCCCTATGGCTACACCTTC
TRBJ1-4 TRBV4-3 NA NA CASSQESEKLFF TGCGCCAGCAGCCAGGAGAGTGAAAAACTGTTTTTT
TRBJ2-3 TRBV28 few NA CASRSGGLGTDTQYF TGTGCCAGCAGGTCAGGGGGGCTGGGCACAGATACGCAGTATTTT
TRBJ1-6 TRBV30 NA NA CALTGLNSYNSPLHF TGTGCCTTAACGGGTCTTAATTCCTATAATTCACCCCTCCACTTT
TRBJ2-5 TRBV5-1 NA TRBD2 CASSLDPGGRETQYF TGCGCCAGCAGCTTGGATCCGGGGGGGCGTGAGACCCAGTACTTC
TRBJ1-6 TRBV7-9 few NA CASSLGGYNSPLHF TGTGCCAGCAGCTTGGGGGGTTATAATTCACCCCTCCACTTT
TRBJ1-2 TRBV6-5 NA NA CASSYAGDGYTF TGTGCCAGCAGTTACGCAGGGGATGGCTACACCTTC